Listed here are 20 T cell receptor beta chains from one sample, sequenced in a study of PD-1 blockade in classical Hodgkin lymphoma. Data came from immunoSEQ multiplex PCR; TCRdb stores just in-frame clones and leaves some out. Of tens of thousands of clones in the sample, about 80% were seen once. This sample's time point: cycle 4 day 1 (C4D1), after more than five weeks of nivolumab. All the patients suffered relapse after autologous stem cell transplantation, and brentuximab vedotin exposure differed. Sequenced here: peripheral blood mononuclear cells (PBMCs), sampled before the fourth cycle of nivolumab. Source of these receptors: a human donor with classical Hodgkin lymphoma.

This chain links TRBV6-5 with TRBJ2-7; unclear D gene. Trimming took 0 bases from V and 5 from J, leaving 11 bases between them. CDR3 length: 14 amino acids. Germline CDR1 and CDR2: MNHEY and SVGAGI. CDR3 nucleotide sequence: TGTGCCAGCAGTTACTCTGACTCTTCCAACGAGCAGTACTTC. This gives the protein CASSYSDSSNEQYF.

The chain employs TRBV2 and TRBJ2-7; D tentatively fits TRBD1 or TRBD2 (5 bases each). Trimming took 6 bases from V and 7 from J, leaving 13 bases between them. This CDR3 comprises 12 residues. The germline V gene has CDR1 SNHLY and CDR2 FYNNEI. The CDR3 DNA reads TGTGCCAGCAGCCGACAGCGAGGGGAGCAGTACTTC. This encodes CASSRQRGEQYF.

CDR3 nucleotides: TGTGCCAGCAGCTCGCGACTAGCGGTTTACAATGAGCAGTTCTTC. Translation gives CASSSRLAVYNEQFF. V gene TRBV7-9 combines with J gene TRBJ2-1; the match to TRBD2 covers 9 bases. The CDR3 totals 15 residues. Germline-derived CDR1 and CDR2 are SEHNR and FQNEAQ (reference sequence). With 4 bases clipped from V and 4 bases from J, the junction kept 5 bases outside the gene matches.

Remarks on this clone: In the same sample, other DNA sequences code for this CDR3. V usage is TRBV6-5 and J usage is TRBJ2-2; no firm D call. Looked up from germline, CDR1 is MNHEY and CDR2 is SVGAGI. CDR3 length equals 15 residues. V lost 2 bases to trimming and J lost 1 base, with 8 bases between them. The CDR3 is CASSYRARNTGELFF. The CDR3 nucleotides are TGTGCCAGCAGTTACCGGGCTAGGAACACCGGGGAGCTGTTTTTT.

The V call is TRBV7-8, the J call TRBJ2-7; 11 nucleotides align to TRBD1. Germline loops: CDR1 SGHVS, CDR2 FQNEAQ. J was trimmed by 12 bases and V by 5 bases; bases with no gene match: 6. The CDR3 sequence is 12 residues long. This CDR3 is CASSLDRGRGYF. The CDR3, as DNA: TGTGCCAGCAGCCTGGACAGGGGGCGCGGGTACTTC.

The V gene is TRBV27, the J gene TRBJ1-2; D is ambiguous. The CDR3 is made up of 13 amino acids. CDR1 MNHEY and CDR2 SMNVEV come from the germline V gene (reference sequence). V dropped 5 bases and J dropped 6 bases, with 13 bases sitting between them. This CDR3 is CASSANYGNGYTF. CDR3 DNA: TGTGCCAGCAGTGCGAACTATGGCAATGGCTACACCTTC.

The DNA for the CDR3 is TGTGCCAGCAGCGACGGGGGGAACTATGGCTACACCTTC. Translating gives CASSDGGNYGYTF. The V and J genes are TRBV6-6 and TRBJ1-2; D perhaps matches TRBD1 (5 bases). The CDR3 contains 13 residues. Germline V lookup: CDR1 MNHNY, CDR2 SVGAGI (reference sequence). Trimming left V 6 bases short and J 2 bases short, with 10 bases between.

The rearrangement joins TRBV11-3 to TRBJ2-7, with 10 bases that match TRBD2. Looked up from germline, CDR1 is SGHNT and CDR2 is YENEEA. The CDR3 extends over 16 amino acids. With 4 bases clipped from V and 5 bases from J, the junction kept 11 bases outside the gene matches. The CDR3 region has the DNA TGTGCCAGCAGCTATAGTGGGGCTAGCGGGAGAAACGAGCAGTACTTC. It translates to CASSYSGASGRNEQYF.

This clone was seen only a few times. The gene calls are TRBV2 and TRBJ1-4; D unclear. The CDR3 is 13 amino acids. V gave up 9 bases and J gave up 5 bases, with 13 bases separating them. Germline CDR1 and CDR2: SNHLY and FYNNEI. Here the CDR3 DNA reads TGTGCCAGTGGGCAGCAGAGCAATGAAAAACTGTTTTTT. Amino acids: CASGQQSNEKLFF.

This clone was seen only a few times. J is TRBJ1-2 and V is TRBV5-4; TRBD1 matches 9 bases. CDR1 is SGHNT, CDR2 YYREEE, per germline (reference sequence). Losses at the gene ends were 3 bases for V and 6 bases for J; bases not matched to a gene: 3. CDR3 length equals 13 residues. The CDR3 bases are TGTGCCAGCAGCTGGGGACAGGGAAATGGCTACACCTTC. Amino acid sequence: CASSWGQGNGYTF.

The chain recombines TRBV5-5 with TRBJ2-5; the match to TRBD2 covers 8 bases. Germline CDR1 reads SGHKS; CDR2 reads YYEKEE (reference sequence). The J segment lost 4 bases and the V segment lost 1 base, leaving 9 bases of the junction unmatched. The CDR3 has 16 residues. For the CDR3, the DNA is TGTGCCAGCAGCTTGTTCAGCGGGAGTATCGCAGAGACCCAGTACTTC. As protein: CASSLFSGSIAETQYF. Supplemented by reference TRBV5-5 and TRBJ2-5, the full variable domain reads DAGVTQSPTHLIKTRGQQVTLRCSPISGHKSVSWYQQVLGQGPQFIFQYYEKEERGRGNFPDRFSARQFPNYSSELNVNALLLGDSALYLCASSLFSGSIAETQYFGPGTRLLVL.

As concerns this clone: The sample carries other DNA sequences with the same CDR3. The rearrangement joins TRBV4-3 to TRBJ1-2, with TRBD1 as a possible D gene (6 bases). The CDR3 spans 15 residues. In germline, CDR1 is LGHNA, CDR2 YSLEER. Trimming removed 0 bases at V and 2 bases at J, with 10 bases between. CDR3 sequence (DNA): TGCGCCAGCAGCCAAGATCCCGGGGGCAACTATGGCTACACCTTC. This gives the protein CASSQDPGGNYGYTF.

This clone was detected only once. The chain joins TRBV6-5 to TRBJ1-2; weak D call: TRBD1 (5 bases). V was shortened by 2 bases and J by 3 bases, with 10 bases between the two germline ends. CDR3 size: 14 residues. Germline-derived CDR1 and CDR2 are MNHEY and SVGAGI. CDR3 sequence reads: CASSYTLGDYGYTF. CDR3 nucleotides: TGTGCCAGCAGTTACACACTAGGGGACTATGGCTACACCTTC.

This clone was observed a few times. V is TRBV19 and J is TRBJ1-2; D uncertain. V gave up 3 bases and J gave up 8 bases, with 16 bases separating them. The CDR3 runs to 14 residues. The germline gives CDR1 LNHDA, CDR2 SQIVND (reference sequence). Written as DNA, the CDR3 is TGTGCCAGTAGTATTAATAGCGGAGGAGGGGGCTACACCTTC. Protein sequence: CASSINSGGGGYTF.

The chain has TRBV11-2 and TRBJ2-2; the D is unclear. The V gene's germline CDR1 is SGHAT and CDR2 FQNNGV. Trimming cost V 8 bases and J 7 bases, with 14 bases left between them. The CDR3 length is 13 residues. CDR3 in DNA: TGTGCCAGCTTACTGGGGTTCGACGGGGAGCTGTTTTTT. Translated, it gives CASLLGFDGELFF.

The V and J genes are TRBV5-1 and TRBJ2-7, with TRBD2 matching 11 bases. The CDR3 runs to 15 residues. V was pared by 1 base and J by 3 bases, with 3 bases of the junction left unmatched. Germline assignment: CDR1 SGHRS and CDR2 YFSETQ. The CDR3 DNA reads TGCGCCAGCAGCTTGTTGACTAGCGGGAACTACGAGCAGTACTTC. Its translation is CASSLLTSGNYEQYF. The full variable domain, rest sourced from reference TRBV5-1 and TRBJ2-7, is KAGVTQTPRYLIKTRGQQVTLSCSPISGHRSVSWYQQTPGQGLQFLFEYFSETQRNKGNFPGRFSGRQFSNSRSEMNVSTLELGDSALYLCASSLLTSGNYEQYFGPGTRLTVT.

This clone was observed a single time. Additional DNA sequences in this sample encode the identical CDR3. This sequence joins TRBV5-1 and TRBJ2-7; D ambiguous. The CDR3 totals 12 residues. CDR1 and CDR2 from the germline V gene are SGHRS and YFSETQ. The V end was cut by 3 bases, the J end by 4 bases, with 8 bases between. CDR3 residues: CASSSEGYEQYF. The CDR3 nucleotides are TGCGCCAGCAGCTCCGAAGGGTACGAGCAGTACTTC. Combining the CDR3 with reference TRBV5-1 and TRBJ2-7 gives the whole variable domain KAGVTQTPRYLIKTRGQQVTLSCSPISGHRSVSWYQQTPGQGLQFLFEYFSETQRNKGNFPGRFSGRQFSNSRSEMNVSTLELGDSALYLCASSSEGYEQYFGPGTRLTVT.

This chain uses TRBV30 with TRBJ1-1, with D unresolved. The CDR3 consists of 13 residues. Deletions cut 5 bases from V and 3 bases from J, with 13 bases between. Germline-derived CDR1 and CDR2 are GTSNPN and SVGIG (reference sequence). The CDR3 spells CAWAGGIYTEAFF. The CDR3 nucleotides read TGTGCCTGGGCCGGAGGCATATACACTGAAGCTTTCTTT.

This sequence joins TRBV6-6 and TRBJ2-3; unclear D gene. Germline V gene lookup returns CDR1 MNHNY and CDR2 SVGAGI (reference sequence). The CDR3 has 12 amino acids. The V and J ends lost 7 bases and 3 bases respectively, with 8 bases between them. CDR3 bases: TGTGCCAGCACTAGTTGGACAGATACGCAGTATTTT. Amino acid sequence: CASTSWTDTQYF.

This clone was recorded many times. The V and J genes are TRBV28 and TRBJ1-5; 10 nucleotides match TRBD1. Germline V lookup: CDR1 MDHEN, CDR2 SYDVKM. V was pared by 5 bases and J by 8 bases, with 9 bases of the junction left unmatched. This CDR3 contains 15 residues. This CDR3 reads CASSPGTGATKPQHF. The DNA of the CDR3 is TGTGCCAGCAGTCCCGGGACAGGGGCGACGAAGCCCCAGCATTTT.